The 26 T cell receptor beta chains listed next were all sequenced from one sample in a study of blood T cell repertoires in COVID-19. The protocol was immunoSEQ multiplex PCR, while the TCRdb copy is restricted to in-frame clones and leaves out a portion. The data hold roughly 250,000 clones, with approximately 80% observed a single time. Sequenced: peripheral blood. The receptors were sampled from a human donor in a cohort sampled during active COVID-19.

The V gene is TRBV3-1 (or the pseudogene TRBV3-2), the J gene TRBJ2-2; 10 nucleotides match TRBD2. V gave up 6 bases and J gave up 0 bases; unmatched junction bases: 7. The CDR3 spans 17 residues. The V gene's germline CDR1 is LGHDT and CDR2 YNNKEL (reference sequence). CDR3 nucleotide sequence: TGTGCCAGCAGACGGACTAGCGGACTCACGAACACCGGGGAGCTGTTTTTT. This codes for CASRRTSGLTNTGELFF.

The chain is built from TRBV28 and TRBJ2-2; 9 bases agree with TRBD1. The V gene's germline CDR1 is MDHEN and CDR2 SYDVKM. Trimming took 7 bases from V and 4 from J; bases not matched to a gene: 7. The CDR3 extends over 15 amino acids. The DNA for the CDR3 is TGTGCCAGCACCAGGGACAGGGTCGGCACCGGGGAGCTGTTTTTT. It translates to CASTRDRVGTGELFF.

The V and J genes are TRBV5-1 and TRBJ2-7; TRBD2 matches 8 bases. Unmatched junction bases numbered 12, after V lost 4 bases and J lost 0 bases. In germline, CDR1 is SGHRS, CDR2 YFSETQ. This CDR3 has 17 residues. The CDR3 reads CASSDGGGPKFSYEQYF. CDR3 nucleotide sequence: TGCGCCAGCAGCGACGGCGGGGGGCCCAAATTCTCCTACGAGCAGTACTTC.

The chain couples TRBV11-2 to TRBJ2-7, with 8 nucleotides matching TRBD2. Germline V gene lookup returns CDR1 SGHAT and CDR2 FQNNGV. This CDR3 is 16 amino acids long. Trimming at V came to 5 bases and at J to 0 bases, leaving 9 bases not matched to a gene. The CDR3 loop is CASSPFGGRSSYEQYF. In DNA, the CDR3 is TGTGCCAGCAGCCCCTTCGGCGGGAGGAGCTCCTACGAGCAGTACTTC.

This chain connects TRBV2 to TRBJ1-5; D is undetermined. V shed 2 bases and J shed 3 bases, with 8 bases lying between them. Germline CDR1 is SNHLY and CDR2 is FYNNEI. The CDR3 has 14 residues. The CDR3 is CASSEHRSNQPQHF. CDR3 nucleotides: TGTGCCAGCAGTGAACACAGATCCAATCAGCCCCAGCATTTT.

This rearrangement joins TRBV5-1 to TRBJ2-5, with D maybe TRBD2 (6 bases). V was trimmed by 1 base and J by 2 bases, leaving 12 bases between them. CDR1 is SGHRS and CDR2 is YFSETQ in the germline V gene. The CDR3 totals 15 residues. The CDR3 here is CASSLWGGGQETQYF. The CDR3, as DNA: TGCGCCAGCAGCTTGTGGGGTGGAGGGCAAGAGACCCAGTACTTC.

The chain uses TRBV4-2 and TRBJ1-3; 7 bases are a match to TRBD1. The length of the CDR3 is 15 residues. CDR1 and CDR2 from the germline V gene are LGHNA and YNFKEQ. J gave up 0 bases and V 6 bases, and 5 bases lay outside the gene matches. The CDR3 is CASRRQGSSGNTIYF. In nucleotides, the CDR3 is TGTGCCAGCAGACGACAGGGAAGCTCTGGAAACACCATATATTTT.

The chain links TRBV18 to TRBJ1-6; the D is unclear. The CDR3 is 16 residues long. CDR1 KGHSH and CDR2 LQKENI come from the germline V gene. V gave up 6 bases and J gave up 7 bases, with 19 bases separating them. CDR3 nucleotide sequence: TGTGCCAGCTCGCCTCAAAAGGCGGGATCGAATTCACCCCTCCACTTT. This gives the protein CASSPQKAGSNSPLHF.

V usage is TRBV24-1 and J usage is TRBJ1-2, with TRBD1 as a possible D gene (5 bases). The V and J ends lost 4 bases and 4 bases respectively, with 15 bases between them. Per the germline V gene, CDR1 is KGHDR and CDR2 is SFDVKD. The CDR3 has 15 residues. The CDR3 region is CATSDTRVGGYGYTF. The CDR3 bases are TGTGCCACCAGTGACACCAGGGTCGGCGGCTATGGCTACACCTTC.

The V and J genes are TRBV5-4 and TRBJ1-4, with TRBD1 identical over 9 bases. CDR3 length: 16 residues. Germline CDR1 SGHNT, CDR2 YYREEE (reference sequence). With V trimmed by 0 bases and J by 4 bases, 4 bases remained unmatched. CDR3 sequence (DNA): TGTGCCAGCAGCTTGGTTGGGGACAGGGTTAATGAAAAACTGTTTTTT. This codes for CASSLVGDRVNEKLFF.

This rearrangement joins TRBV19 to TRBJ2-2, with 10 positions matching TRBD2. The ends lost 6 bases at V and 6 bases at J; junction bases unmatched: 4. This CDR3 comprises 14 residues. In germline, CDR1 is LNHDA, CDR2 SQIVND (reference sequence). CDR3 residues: CASSLAGVAGELFF. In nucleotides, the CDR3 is TGTGCCAGTAGCCTAGCGGGAGTTGCCGGGGAGCTGTTTTTT.

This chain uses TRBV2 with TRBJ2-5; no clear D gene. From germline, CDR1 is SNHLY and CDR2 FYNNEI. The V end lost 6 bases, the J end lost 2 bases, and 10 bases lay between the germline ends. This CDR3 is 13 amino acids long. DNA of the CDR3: TGTGCCAGCAGAGAACACGGGCAAGAGACCCAGTACTTC. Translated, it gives CASREHGQETQYF.

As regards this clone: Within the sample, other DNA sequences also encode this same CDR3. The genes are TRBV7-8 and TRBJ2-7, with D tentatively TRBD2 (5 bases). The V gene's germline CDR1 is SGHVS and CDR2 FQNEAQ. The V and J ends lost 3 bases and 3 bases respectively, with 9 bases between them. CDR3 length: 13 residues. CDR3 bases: TGTGCCAGCAGCTTCACCCGGGACTACGAGCAGTACTTC. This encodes CASSFTRDYEQYF.

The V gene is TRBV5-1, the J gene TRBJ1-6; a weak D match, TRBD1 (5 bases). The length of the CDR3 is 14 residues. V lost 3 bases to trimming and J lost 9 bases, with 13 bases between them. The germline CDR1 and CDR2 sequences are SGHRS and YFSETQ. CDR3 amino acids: CASSSDKGTSPLHF. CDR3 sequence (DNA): TGCGCCAGCAGCTCGGACAAGGGTACTTCACCCCTCCACTTT.

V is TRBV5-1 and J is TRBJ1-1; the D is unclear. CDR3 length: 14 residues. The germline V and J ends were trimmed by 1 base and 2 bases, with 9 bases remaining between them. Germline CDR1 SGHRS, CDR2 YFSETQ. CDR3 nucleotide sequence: TGCGCCAGCAGCTTGACAGTAGGAAACACTGAAGCTTTCTTT. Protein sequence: CASSLTVGNTEAFF.

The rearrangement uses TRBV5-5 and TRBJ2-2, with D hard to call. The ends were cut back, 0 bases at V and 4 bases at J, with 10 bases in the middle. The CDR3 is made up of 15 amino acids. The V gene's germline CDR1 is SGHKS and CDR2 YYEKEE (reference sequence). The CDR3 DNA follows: TGTGCCAGCAGCTTGGTCCAGGTGGGCACCGGGGAGCTGTTTTTT. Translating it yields CASSLVQVGTGELFF.

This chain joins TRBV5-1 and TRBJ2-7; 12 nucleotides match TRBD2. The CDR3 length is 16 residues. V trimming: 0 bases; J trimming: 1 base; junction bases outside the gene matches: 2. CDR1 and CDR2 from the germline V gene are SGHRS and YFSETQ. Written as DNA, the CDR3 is TGCGCCAGCAGCTTGGCACTAGCGGGAGGTTCCTACGAGCAGTACTTC. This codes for CASSLALAGGSYEQYF.

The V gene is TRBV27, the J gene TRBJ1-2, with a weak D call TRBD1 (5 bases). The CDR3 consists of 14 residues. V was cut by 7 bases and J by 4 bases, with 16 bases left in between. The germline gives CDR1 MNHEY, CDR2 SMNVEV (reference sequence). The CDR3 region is CASKRGEGAYGYTF. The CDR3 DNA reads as TGTGCCAGCAAACGGGGGGAGGGAGCCTATGGCTACACCTTC.

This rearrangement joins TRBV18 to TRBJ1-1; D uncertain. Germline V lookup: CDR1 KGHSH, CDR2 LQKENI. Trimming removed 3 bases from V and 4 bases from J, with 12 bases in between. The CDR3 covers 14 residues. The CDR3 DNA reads TGTGCCAGCTCACCGGACTGGGGAGGCACTGAAGCTTTCTTT. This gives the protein CASSPDWGGTEAFF.

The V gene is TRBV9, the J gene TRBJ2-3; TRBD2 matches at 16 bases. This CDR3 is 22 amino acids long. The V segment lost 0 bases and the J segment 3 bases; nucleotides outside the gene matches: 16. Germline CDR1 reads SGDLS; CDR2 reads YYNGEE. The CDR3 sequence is CASSVGVLGLAGGPVRTDTQYF. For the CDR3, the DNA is TGTGCCAGCAGCGTAGGGGTCCTGGGACTAGCGGGGGGGCCGGTACGGACAGATACGCAGTATTTT. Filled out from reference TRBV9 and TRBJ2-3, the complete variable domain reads DSGVTQTPKHLITATGQRVTLRCSPRSGDLSVYWYQQSLDQGLQFLIQYYNGEERAKGNILERFSAQQFPDLHSELNLSSLELGDSALYFCASSVGVLGLAGGPVRTDTQYFGPGTRLTVL.

This CDR3 reads CASSEGLAASYEQYF. The CDR3 DNA follows: TGTGCCAGCAGTGAAGGGCTAGCGGCGTCCTACGAGCAGTACTTC. V and J are TRBV6-1 and TRBJ2-7; 7 bases match TRBD2. The CDR3 length is 15 residues. Trimming cost V 1 base and J 1 base; bases outside gene matches: 4. The germline V gene has CDR1 MNHNS and CDR2 SASEGT.

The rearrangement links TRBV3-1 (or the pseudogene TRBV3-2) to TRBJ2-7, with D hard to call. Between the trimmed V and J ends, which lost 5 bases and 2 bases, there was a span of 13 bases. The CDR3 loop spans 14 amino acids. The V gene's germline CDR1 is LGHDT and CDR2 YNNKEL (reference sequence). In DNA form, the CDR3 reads TGTGCCAGCAGCTCCCGACTTGGAACCTACGAGCAGTACTTC. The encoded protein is CASSSRLGTYEQYF.

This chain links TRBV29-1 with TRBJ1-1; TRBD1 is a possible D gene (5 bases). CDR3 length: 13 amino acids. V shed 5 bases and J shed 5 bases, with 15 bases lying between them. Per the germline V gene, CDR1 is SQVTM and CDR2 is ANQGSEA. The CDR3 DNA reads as TGCAGCGTTATAACTGGGGAGGGGACTGAAGCTTTCTTT. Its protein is CSVITGEGTEAFF.

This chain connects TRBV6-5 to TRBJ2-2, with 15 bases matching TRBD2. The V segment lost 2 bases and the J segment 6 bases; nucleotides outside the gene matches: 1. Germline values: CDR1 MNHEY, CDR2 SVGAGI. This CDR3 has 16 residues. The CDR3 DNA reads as TGTGCCAGCAGTTACGGACTAGCGGGGGGGCCCGGGGAGCTGTTTTTT. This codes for CASSYGLAGGPGELFF.

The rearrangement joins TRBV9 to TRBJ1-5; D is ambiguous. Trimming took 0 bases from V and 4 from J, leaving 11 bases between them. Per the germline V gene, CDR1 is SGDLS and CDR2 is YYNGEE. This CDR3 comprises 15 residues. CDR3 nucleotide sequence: TGTGCCAGCAGCGTAGGAGTGTCGGGGAATCAGCCCCAGCATTTT. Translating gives CASSVGVSGNQPQHF.

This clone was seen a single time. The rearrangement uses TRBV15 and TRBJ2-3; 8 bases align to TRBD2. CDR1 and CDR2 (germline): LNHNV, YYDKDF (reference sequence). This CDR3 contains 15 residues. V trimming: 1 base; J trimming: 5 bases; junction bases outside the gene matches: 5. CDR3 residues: CATSRVGLAGDTQYF. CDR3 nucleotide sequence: TGTGCCACCAGCAGAGTTGGACTAGCCGGAGATACGCAGTATTTT.